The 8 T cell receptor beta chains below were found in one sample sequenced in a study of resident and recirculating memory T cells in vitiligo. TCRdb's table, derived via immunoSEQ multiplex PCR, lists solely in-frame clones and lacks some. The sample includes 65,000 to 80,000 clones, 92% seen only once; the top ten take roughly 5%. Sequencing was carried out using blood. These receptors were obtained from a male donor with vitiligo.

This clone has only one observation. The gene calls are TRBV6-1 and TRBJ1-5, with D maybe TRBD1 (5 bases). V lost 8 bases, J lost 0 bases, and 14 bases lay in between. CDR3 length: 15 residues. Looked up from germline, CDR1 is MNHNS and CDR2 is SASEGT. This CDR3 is CASGLQATSNQPQHF. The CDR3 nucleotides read TGTGCCAGCGGGTTACAGGCAACTAGCAATCAGCCCCAGCATTTT.

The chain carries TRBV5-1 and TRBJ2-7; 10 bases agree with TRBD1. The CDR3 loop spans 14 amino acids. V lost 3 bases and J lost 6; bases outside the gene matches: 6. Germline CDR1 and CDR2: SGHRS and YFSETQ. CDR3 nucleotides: TGCGCCAGCAGCTCCGGGACAGGGGTGGCCGAGCAGTACTTC. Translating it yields CASSSGTGVAEQYF.

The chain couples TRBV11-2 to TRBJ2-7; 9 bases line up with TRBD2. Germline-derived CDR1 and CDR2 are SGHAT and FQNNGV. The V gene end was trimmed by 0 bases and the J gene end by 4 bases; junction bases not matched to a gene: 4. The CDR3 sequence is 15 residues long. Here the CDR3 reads CASSLELAGHYEQYF. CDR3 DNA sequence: TGTGCCAGCAGCTTAGAACTAGCGGGTCATTACGAGCAGTACTTC.

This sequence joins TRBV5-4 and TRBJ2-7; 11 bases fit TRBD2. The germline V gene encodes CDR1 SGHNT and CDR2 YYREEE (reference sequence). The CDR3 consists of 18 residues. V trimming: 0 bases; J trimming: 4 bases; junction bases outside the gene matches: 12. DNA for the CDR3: TGTGCCAGCAGCTTGGGTCCGCCTAGCGGGAGGCGCGTATACGAGCAGTACTTC. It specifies CASSLGPPSGRRVYEQYF.

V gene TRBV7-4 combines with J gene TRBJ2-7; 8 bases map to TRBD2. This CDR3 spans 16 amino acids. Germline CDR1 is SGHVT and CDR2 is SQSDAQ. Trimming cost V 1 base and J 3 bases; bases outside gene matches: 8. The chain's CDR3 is CASSLVVVAGLYEQYF. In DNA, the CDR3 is TGTGCCAGCAGCTTAGTGGTGGTAGCGGGACTCTACGAGCAGTACTTC.

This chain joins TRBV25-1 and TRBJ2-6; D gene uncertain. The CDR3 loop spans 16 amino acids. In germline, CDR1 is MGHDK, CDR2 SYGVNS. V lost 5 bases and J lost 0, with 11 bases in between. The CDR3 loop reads CASSKAYSSGANVLTF. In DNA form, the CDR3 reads TGTGCCAGCAGTAAGGCATACAGCTCTGGGGCCAACGTCCTGACTTTC.

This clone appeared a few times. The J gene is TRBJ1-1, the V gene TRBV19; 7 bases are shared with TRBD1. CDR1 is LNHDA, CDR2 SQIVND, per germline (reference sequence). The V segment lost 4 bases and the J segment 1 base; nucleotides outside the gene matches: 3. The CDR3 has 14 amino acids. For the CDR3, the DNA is TGTGCCAGTAGTACAGGGGGTGGGAACACTGAAGCTTTCTTT. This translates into CASSTGGGNTEAFF.

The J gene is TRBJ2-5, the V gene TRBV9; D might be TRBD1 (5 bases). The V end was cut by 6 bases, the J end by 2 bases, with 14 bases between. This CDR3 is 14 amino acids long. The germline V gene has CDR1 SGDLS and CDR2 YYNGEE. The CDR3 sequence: CASTVGPGQETQYF. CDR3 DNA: TGTGCCAGCACCGTGGGGCCAGGTCAAGAGACCCAGTACTTC.